The TCR beta chain described here comes from a study of blood T cell repertoires in COVID-19. Study-wide context: Samples taken during acute and convalescent COVID-19 were collected in the United States, Italy and Spain.

Germline V CDR1 and CDR2: SGHRS, YFSETQ. V was pared by 1 base and J by 4 bases, with 7 bases of the junction left unmatched. There are 16 residues in the CDR3. As originally analysed: The assay estimated nucleated cells by amplifying reference gene primers. Using immunoSEQ multiplex PCR, the repertoire was profiled, and TCRdb retains in-frame clones only, with some absent. The DNA gave D and trimming, while V, J and clone size come from that table. The table includes 54,000 or so clones, approximately 83% detected once. The rearrangement links TRBV5-1 to TRBJ2-2, with 7 nucleotides matching TRBD2. The sample was peripheral blood. This receptor was identified in a woman older than 75 with acute or convalescent COVID-19. The chain's CDR3 is CASSLTASGPTGELFF. CDR3 nucleotides: TGCGCCAGCAGCTTGACGGCTAGCGGACCCACCGGGGAGCTGTTTTTT.